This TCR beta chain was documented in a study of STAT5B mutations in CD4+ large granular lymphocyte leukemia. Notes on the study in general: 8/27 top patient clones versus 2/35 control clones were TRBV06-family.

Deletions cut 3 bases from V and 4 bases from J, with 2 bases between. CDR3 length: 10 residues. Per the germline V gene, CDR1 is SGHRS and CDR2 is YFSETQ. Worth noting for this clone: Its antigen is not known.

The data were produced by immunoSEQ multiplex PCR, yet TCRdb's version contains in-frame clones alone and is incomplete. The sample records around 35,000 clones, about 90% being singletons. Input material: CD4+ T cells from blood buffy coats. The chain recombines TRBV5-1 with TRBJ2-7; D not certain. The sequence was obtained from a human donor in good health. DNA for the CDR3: TGCGCCAGCAGCTGGTACGAGCAGTACTTC. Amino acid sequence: CASSWYEQYF.